Listed below are T cell receptor beta chains from one sample, sequenced in a study of T cells in Graves' hyperthyroidism and ophthalmopathy. TCRdb re-derived calls from the multiplex PCR reads in MiXCR, one entry per CDR3 protein. The table shows some 530,000 distinct CDR3 sequences, with approximately 23% occurring only once. The sequenced material came from blood. Receptors originate from a woman in her 70s with Graves' ophthalmopathy. The CDR3 runs from the conserved cysteine through the conserved F or W. A D gene is named only where the DNA matches it firmly. Rows may omit the clone size; those that give it use once, few, many or a size class.

J	D	V	length	size	DNA	CDR3
TRBJ1-1	.	TRBV7-2	13	.	TGTGCCAGCAGCTTAACCCGGGGGGGGGAAGCTTTCTTT	CASSLTRGGEAFF
TRBJ2-3	.	TRBV24-1	14	once	TGTGCCACCAGTGATGGCGGCCCCTTAGATACGCAGTATTTT	CATSDGGPLDTQYF
TRBJ1-3	TRBD1	TRBV12-3/TRBV12-4	14	few	TGTGCCAGCAGTTTGAGGGGGCCTAGAAACACCATATATTTT	CASSLRGPRNTIYF
TRBJ2-1	.	TRBV3-1	15	.	TGTGCCAGCAGCCCCCTCAAAACGGGACTTAATGAGCAGTTCTTC	CASSPLKTGLNEQFF
TRBJ2-1	TRBD2	TRBV28	17	.	TGTGCCAGCTCACCACCGGCCGGGAGGAGCTCCTACAATGAGCAGTTCTTC	CASSPPAGRSSYNEQFF
TRBJ2-3	.	TRBV12-3/TRBV12-4	16	many	TGTGCCAGCAGTTTATCCAGCGTACGAAGCACAGATACGCAGTATTTT	CASSLSSVRSTDTQYF
TRBJ1-4	.	TRBV28	13	many	TGTGCCAGCAGCATCAGGGTAAATGAAAAACTGTTTTTT	CASSIRVNEKLFF
TRBJ1-2	.	TRBV12-3/TRBV12-4	12	many	TGTGCCAGCAGTTTTTCAGGGTATGGCTACACCTTC	CASSFSGYGYTF
TRBJ1-1	.	TRBV2	16	.	TGTGCCAGCACTCCCGGGGGGGGCGTCATGAACACTGAAGCTTTCTTT	CASTPGGGVMNTEAFF
TRBJ2-5	.	TRBV3-1	14	few	TGTGCCAGCAGCCAATTCGACCCCCAAGAGACCCAGTACTTC	CASSQFDPQETQYF
TRBJ1-6	.	TRBV27	14	few	TGTGCCAGCAGTTTAGTCGGGGGAGGTTCACCCCTCCACTTT	CASSLVGGGSPLHF
TRBJ1-1	TRBD1	TRBV2	15	many	TGTGCCAGCAGTGCCCTCGGGCAGGGGGGGACTGAAGCTTTCTTT	CASSALGQGGTEAFF
TRBJ2-2	.	TRBV7-3	15	few	TGTGCCAGCAGCTTGGACAGAACGAACACCGGGGAGCTGTTTTTT	CASSLDRTNTGELFF
TRBJ1-2	.	TRBV10-3	14	.	TGTGCCATCAGTGAGTCTCAGGGTTCCTATGGCTACACCTTC	CAISESQGSYGYTF
TRBJ2-1	.	TRBV20-1	14	many	TGCAGTGCTAGGCAGCGGGTATACTACAATGAGCAGTTCTTC	CSARQRVYYNEQFF
TRBJ2-1	TRBD2	TRBV3-1	17	.	TGTGCCAGCAGCCAAGGTCGGCTAGCGGGAGGATACAATGAGCAGTTCTTC	CASSQGRLAGGYNEQFF
TRBJ1-5	.	TRBV10-3	14	many	TGTGCCATCAGTGAGGGGCTCGGCAATCAGCCCCAGCATTTT	CAISEGLGNQPQHF
TRBJ2-7	TRBD2	TRBV5-1	13	many	TGCGCCAGCAGCTTCCGGGAGGGCTACGAGCAGTACTTC	CASSFREGYEQYF
TRBJ1-2	.	TRBV28	14	many	TGTGCCAGCAGTTCCGAAGACAGAACCTATGGCTACACCTTC	CASSSEDRTYGYTF
TRBJ1-6	.	TRBV20-1	16	.	TGCAGTTCAACAGTCGGGCGGAGCTCCTATAATTCACCCCTCCACTTT	CSSTVGRSSYNSPLHF
TRBJ1-2	.	TRBV6-1	15	.	TGTGCCAGCAGTTATACGGACACTGCTACCTATGGCTACACCTTC	CASSYTDTATYGYTF
TRBJ2-7	.	TRBV5-1	13	few	TGCGCCAGCAGCCCCGGTGGGGGGTTCGAGCAGTACTTC	CASSPGGGFEQYF
TRBJ2-1	.	TRBV4-1	14	.	TGCGCCAGCAGCCAAAGGAGCGCACCGCATGAGCAGTTCTTC	CASSQRSAPHEQFF
TRBJ2-5	.	TRBV20-1	13	few	TGCAGTGCTAGTCCGCACGGGGAGAAGACCCAGTACTTC	CSASPHGEKTQYF
TRBJ2-2	.	TRBV2	15	few	TGTGCCAGCGAGGCCCGAGGGGGGGCGACCGGGGAGCTGTTTTTT	CASEARGGATGELFF
TRBJ2-7	.	TRBV20-1	14	.	TGCAGTGCTAGGGACCCCATATTTGGGACCGAGCAGTACTTC	CSARDPIFGTEQYF
TRBJ1-1	.	TRBV6-1	12	few	TGTGCCAGCCACGGGGGTTACACTGAAGCTTTCTTT	CASHGGYTEAFF
TRBJ2-3	TRBD2	TRBV5-1	18	few	TGCGCCAGCAGCTTGGGGACTAGCGGGAGGGCCGCCACAGATACGCAGTATTTT	CASSLGTSGRAATDTQYF
TRBJ1-1	.	TRBV10-3	15	.	TGTGCCATCAGTGACAGGAATAAAATGAACACTGAAGCTTTCTTT	CAISDRNKMNTEAFF
TRBJ1-2	.	TRBV6-1	14	.	TGTGCCAGCAGGCGGAACAGGGAATCGGGTGGCTACACCTTC	CASRRNRESGGYTF
TRBJ2-2	TRBD1	TRBV10-3	13	.	TGTGCCACCCGACAGGGATCAATCGGGGAGCTGTTTTTT	CATRQGSIGELFF